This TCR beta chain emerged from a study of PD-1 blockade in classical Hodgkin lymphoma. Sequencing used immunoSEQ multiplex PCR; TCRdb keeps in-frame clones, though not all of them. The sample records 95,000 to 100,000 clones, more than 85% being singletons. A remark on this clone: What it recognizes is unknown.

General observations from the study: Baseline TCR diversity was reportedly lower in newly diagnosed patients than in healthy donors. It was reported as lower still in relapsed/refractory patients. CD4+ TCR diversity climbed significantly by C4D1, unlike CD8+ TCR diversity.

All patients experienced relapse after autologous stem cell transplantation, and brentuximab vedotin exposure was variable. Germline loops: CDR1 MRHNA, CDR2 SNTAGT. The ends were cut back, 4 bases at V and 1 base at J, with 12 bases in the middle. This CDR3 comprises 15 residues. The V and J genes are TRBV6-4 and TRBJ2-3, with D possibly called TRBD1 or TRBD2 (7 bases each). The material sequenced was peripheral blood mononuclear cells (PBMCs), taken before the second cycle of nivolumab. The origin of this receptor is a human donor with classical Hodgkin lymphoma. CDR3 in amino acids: CASSAQGGGTDTQYF. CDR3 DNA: TGTGCCAGCAGTGCTCAGGGGGGGGGCACAGATACGCAGTATTTT.